These 4 T cell receptor beta chains came from one sample sequenced in a study of Graves' ophthalmopathy and Graves' hyperthyroidism. Amplified material comprised TCR beta CDR3 regions derived from RNA transcripts. Second-round multiplex PCR came after a first-round RT-PCR that employed HTBI primers. From the multiplex PCR reads, TCRdb called clonotypes with MiXCR, one entry per CDR3 protein. The sample contains over a million distinct CDR3 sequences, about 38% of which appear only once. Sequencing was performed on peripheral blood or thyroid tissue (not recorded which). These receptors originate from an adult man with Graves' hyperthyroidism.

This clonotype was seen only a few times. A much bigger clone sits one base away, suggesting this may be a read error. The chain has TRBV6-1 and TRBJ1-5; unclear D gene. V gave up 6 bases and J gave up 3 bases, with 9 bases separating them. This CDR3 has 13 residues. The germline CDR1 and CDR2 sequences are MNHNS and SASEGT. CDR3 coding DNA: TGTGCCAGCAGCTGGAAGGACAATCAGCCCCAGCATTTT. It translates to CASSWKDNQPQHF.

About this clonotype itself: This may come from a read error, since a much larger clone is one base off. CDR3 protein: CSAMGRNYGQYF. Written as DNA, the CDR3 is TGCAGTGCTATGGGCCGGAACTACGGGCAGTACTTC. This chain joins TRBV20-1 and TRBJ2-7; D is unresolved. CDR3 length: 12 residues. Germline V gene lookup returns CDR1 DFQATT and CDR2 SNEGSKA (reference sequence).

Ten or more counts support this clonotype. This chain links TRBV19 with TRBJ1-5; D is unresolved. V was pared by 1 base and J by 2 bases, with 15 bases between. Per the germline V gene, CDR1 is LNHDA and CDR2 is SQIVND (reference sequence). The CDR3 spans 17 residues. The DNA of the CDR3 is TGTGCCAGTAGTATAGCCCCGGCAGAGGCACGCAATCAGCCCCAGCATTTT. Translating gives CASSIAPAEARNQPQHF.

The V gene is TRBV24-1, the J gene TRBJ2-6; D is uncertain. The V gene's germline CDR1 is KGHDR and CDR2 SFDVKD. V was clipped by 3 bases and J by 4 bases, with 12 bases between them. The CDR3 extends over 16 amino acids. The CDR3 DNA follows: TGTGCCACCAGTGATAGCTTGACGTACGGGGCCAACGTCCTGACTTTC. It translates to CATSDSLTYGANVLTF.